One and the same sample provided the 32 T cell receptor beta chains below, sequenced in a study of CD8 T cells in Susac syndrome. Random hexamers served to reverse transcribe roughly 0.45 to 1 ug RNA. TCRdb re-derived calls from the immunoSEQ multiplex PCR reads in MiXCR, one entry per CDR3 protein. The data contain approximately 120,000 distinct CDR3 sequences, around 95% of them singletons. The source material was CD4+ T cells from PBMCs. The source is a human donor in good health.

The chain carries TRBV12-3 or TRBV12-4 and TRBJ1-4, with a possible D match to TRBD1 (5 bases). Trimming removed 0 bases at V and 5 bases at J, with 10 bases between. The CDR3 is 15 amino acids. CDR3 sequence: CASSLATGGNEKLFF. The CDR3 DNA reads TGTGCCAGCAGTTTAGCGACGGGGGGGAATGAAAAACTGTTTTTT.

The chain is built from TRBV12-3 or TRBV12-4 and TRBJ2-2; the match to TRBD1 covers 10 bases. V gave up 5 bases and J gave up 6 bases; unmatched junction bases: 6. The CDR3 covers 15 residues. The CDR3 DNA reads as TGTGCCAGCAGTCCGGACAGGGGGTGGGCCGGGGAGCTGTTTTTT. It is translated as CASSPDRGWAGELFF.

The chain employs TRBV20-1 and TRBJ2-5; TRBD2 agrees at 7 bases. Germline loops: CDR1 DFQATT, CDR2 SNEGSKA (reference sequence). J gave up 5 bases and V 3 bases, and 15 bases lay outside the gene matches. CDR3 size: 16 residues. The CDR3, as DNA: TGCAGTGCTAGCGGACTCCTAGGTCACGGGAGGGAGACCCAGTACTTC. Translation: CSASGLLGHGRETQYF.

The chain uses TRBV2 and TRBJ2-2, with a tentative D call TRBD1 (6 bases). Germline V gene data show CDR1 as SNHLY and CDR2 as FYNNEI. Trimming removed 8 bases at V and 1 base at J, with 11 bases between. The CDR3 loop spans 14 amino acids. The CDR3 sequence is CASAETGNTGELFF. CDR3 in DNA: TGTGCCAGCGCGGAGACAGGGAACACCGGGGAGCTGTTTTTT.

The genes are TRBV12-3 or TRBV12-4 and TRBJ2-7; D is possibly TRBD2 (5 bases). Trimming removed 5 bases from V and 6 bases from J, with 11 bases in between. CDR3 length equals 12 residues. CDR3: CASSRAGGEQYF. The CDR3 region has the DNA TGTGCCAGCAGTCGGGCGGGTGGCGAGCAGTACTTC.

The rearrangement links TRBV20-1 to TRBJ1-1; 8 bases agree with TRBD1. The CDR3 is made up of 15 amino acids. Germline CDR1 and CDR2: DFQATT and SNEGSKA (reference sequence). Losses at the gene ends were 6 bases for V and 0 bases for J; bases not matched to a gene: 9. Here the CDR3 DNA reads TGCAGTGCCCCCCGTCAGGGGGCATTGAACACTGAAGCTTTCTTT. This gives the protein CSAPRQGALNTEAFF.

The chain carries TRBV20-1 and TRBJ2-1; tentatively, D is TRBD1 or TRBD2 (5 bases each). From germline, CDR1 is DFQATT and CDR2 SNEGSKA (reference sequence). The CDR3 spans 11 residues. Trimming took 6 bases from V and 9 from J, leaving 12 bases between them. As DNA, the CDR3 is TGCAGTGCCGGGGCAGGCCGTGAGCAGTTCTTC. Its translation: CSAGAGREQFF.

The gene calls are TRBV6-1 and TRBJ1-4; no clear D gene. The germline CDR1 and CDR2 sequences are MNHNS and SASEGT. This CDR3 spans 14 amino acids. The ends were cut back, 3 bases at V and 5 bases at J, with 10 bases in the middle. CDR3 nucleotides: TGTGCCAGCAGTGACTGGACGCGGAATGAAAAACTGTTTTTT. It encodes CASSDWTRNEKLFF.

J is TRBJ1-3 and V is TRBV14; D ambiguous. The CDR3 is 17 amino acids. CDR1 and CDR2 from the germline V gene are SGHDN and FVKESK. Trimming took off 1 base at V and 0 bases at J, with 13 bases between the two ends. CDR3 sequence reads: CASSQVDRPGSGNTIYF. Written as DNA, the CDR3 is TGTGCCAGCAGCCAAGTTGACCGACCTGGCTCTGGAAACACCATATATTTT.

V usage is TRBV18 and J usage is TRBJ1-1; D remains ambiguous. This CDR3 is 13 amino acids long. The V gene's germline CDR1 is KGHSH and CDR2 LQKENI. The V and J ends lost 1 base and 0 bases respectively, with 3 bases between them. CDR3 sequence reads: CASSPQLNTEAFF. CDR3 nucleotide sequence: TGTGCCAGCTCACCACAGCTGAACACTGAAGCTTTCTTT.

The rearrangement links TRBV6-5 to TRBJ1-2; D possibly corresponds to TRBD1 (5 bases). The CDR3 covers 16 residues. Per germline, CDR1 MNHEY and CDR2 SVGAGI. Trimming stripped 0 bases from V and 0 bases from J, with 11 bases between. CDR3 loop: CASSYSYRLTNYGYTF. CDR3 DNA sequence: TGTGCCAGCAGTTACTCGTACAGGCTTACTAACTATGGCTACACCTTC.

The chain recombines TRBV3-1 with TRBJ2-3; D unclear. The CDR3 loop spans 16 amino acids. V dropped 4 bases and J dropped 2 bases, with 16 bases sitting between them. Per the germline V gene, CDR1 is LGHDT and CDR2 is YNNKEL (reference sequence). The CDR3 here is CASSRRAAFPTDTQYF. The CDR3 bases are TGTGCCAGCAGCCGTCGAGCAGCCTTTCCCACAGATACGCAGTATTTT.

V is TRBV29-1 and J is TRBJ2-3, with D perhaps matching TRBD2 (5 bases). CDR1 and CDR2 (germline): SQVTM, ANQGSEA. The V end lost 7 bases, the J end lost 1 base, and 12 bases lay between the germline ends. The CDR3 loop spans 13 amino acids. CDR3 nucleotides: TGCAGCGCCCCGGACGGGGGCACAGATACGCAGTATTTT. This codes for CSAPDGGTDTQYF.

The genes are TRBV7-2 and TRBJ1-5, with TRBD1 matching over 9 bases. The CDR3 contains 15 residues. Germline loops: CDR1 SGHTA, CDR2 FQGNSA. Trimming took 3 bases from V and 4 from J; bases not matched to a gene: 4. In DNA, the CDR3 is TGTGCCAGCAGCTTTCGGACAGGGGTGAATCAGCCCCAGCATTTT. Protein sequence: CASSFRTGVNQPQHF.

CDR3 nucleotides: TGCAGCGTTGAATTGACGGGATACTATGGCTACACCTTC. Amino acids: CSVELTGYYGYTF. The chain couples TRBV29-1 to TRBJ1-2; D gene ambiguous. Germline CDR1 is SQVTM and CDR2 is ANQGSEA. V lost 2 bases and J 3 bases, leaving 10 bases between the germline ends. CDR3 length: 13 residues.

This sequence joins TRBV20-1 and TRBJ2-7; no clear D. The V end lost 2 bases, the J end lost 2 bases, and 4 bases lay between the germline ends. The germline V gene encodes CDR1 DFQATT and CDR2 SNEGSKA (reference sequence). CDR3 length equals 11 residues. The CDR3 DNA reads TGCAGTGCTAGACGGGCCTACGAGCAGTACTTC. This translates into CSARRAYEQYF.

This clonotype has a single count. J is TRBJ2-7 and V is TRBV9; no clear D gene. Per germline, CDR1 SGDLS and CDR2 YYNGEE. Trimming left V 1 base short and J 6 bases short, with 11 bases between. The CDR3 extends over 13 amino acids. The CDR3 sequence: CASSVSPTGEQYF. Written as DNA, the CDR3 is TGTGCCAGCAGCGTATCCCCGACGGGCGAGCAGTACTTC.

This chain connects TRBV12-3 or TRBV12-4 to TRBJ1-4; D remains ambiguous. The CDR3 extends over 11 amino acids. V dropped 8 bases and J dropped 10 bases, with 11 bases sitting between them. This CDR3 reads CASGSLGKLFF. Here the CDR3 DNA reads TGTGCCAGCGGGTCCCTCGGAAAACTGTTTTTT.

The genes are TRBV15 and TRBJ1-5; D uncertain. This CDR3 is built from 13 residues. V shed 1 base and J shed 6 bases, with 7 bases lying between them. Germline V gene data show CDR1 as LNHNV and CDR2 as YYDKDF (reference sequence). In nucleotides, the CDR3 is TGTGCCACCAGCAGAGGCCTTAGTCAGCCCCAGCATTTT. This translates into CATSRGLSQPQHF.

This chain uses TRBV7-9 with TRBJ1-1; possible D gene TRBD1, 5 bases. CDR3 length equals 14 residues. V lost 5 bases, J lost 3 bases, and 13 bases lay in between. From germline, CDR1 is SEHNR and CDR2 FQNEAQ (reference sequence). CDR3 region: CASSRHGADTEAFF. CDR3 DNA: TGTGCCAGCAGCCGTCACGGGGCAGACACTGAAGCTTTCTTT.

The chain employs TRBV11-3 and TRBJ1-1; D unresolved. V lost 4 bases to trimming and J lost 1 base, with 7 bases between them. CDR1 SGHNT and CDR2 YENEEA come from the germline V gene. CDR3 length: 13 amino acids. The CDR3 nucleotides read TGTGCCAGCAGCTACCAGGAGAACACTGAAGCTTTCTTT. As protein: CASSYQENTEAFF.

The rearrangement joins TRBV25-1 to TRBJ1-2; D gene ambiguous. CDR1 and CDR2 from the germline V gene are MGHDK and SYGVNS. The CDR3 spans 13 residues. The V gene lost 6 bases and the J gene lost 5 bases, with 13 bases spanning the gap. DNA of the CDR3: TGTGCCAGCAGCTCAGGATTAGGGTATGGCTACACCTTC. Its protein product is CASSSGLGYGYTF.

The gene calls are TRBV6-1 and TRBJ2-5, with 10 bases fitting TRBD1. Trimming at V came to 5 bases and at J to 1 base, leaving 1 base not matched to a gene. The CDR3 has 14 residues. Per germline, CDR1 MNHNS and CDR2 SASEGT. The CDR3 DNA reads TGTGCCAGCAGTAGGACAGGGGGCCAAGAGACCCAGTACTTC. Translation gives CASSRTGGQETQYF.

The J gene is TRBJ1-1, the V gene TRBV6-2 or TRBV6-3; the match to TRBD1 covers 7 bases. After removal of 2 bases from V and 2 bases from J, the junction contained 2 bases not matched to a gene. CDR1 and CDR2 (germline): MNHEY, SVGEGT. The CDR3 has 14 residues. The CDR3 region has the DNA TGTGCCAGCAGTTACGAAGGGGGCAACACTGAAGCTTTCTTT. Amino acid sequence: CASSYEGGNTEAFF.

The genes are TRBV7-8 and TRBJ2-7; 7 nucleotides align to TRBD1. This CDR3 has 16 residues. Losses at the gene ends were 4 bases for V and 0 bases for J; bases not matched to a gene: 9. In germline, CDR1 is SGHVS, CDR2 FQNEAQ. The CDR3 DNA reads TGTGCCAGCAGCTCAAACACAGGGGCCAGCTCCTACGAGCAGTACTTC. Its translation is CASSSNTGASSYEQYF.

The gene calls are TRBV27 and TRBJ2-7; no clear D gene. The V gene's germline CDR1 is MNHEY and CDR2 SMNVEV (reference sequence). The CDR3 consists of 13 residues. V lost 2 bases and J lost 4, with 9 bases in between. The CDR3: CASSLRGEYEQYF. The CDR3 nucleotides read TGTGCCAGCAGTTTACGCGGCGAGTACGAGCAGTACTTC.

The genes are TRBV4-1 and TRBJ1-5; possible D gene TRBD1, 5 bases. Germline V lookup: CDR1 MGHRA, CDR2 YSYEKL. This CDR3 is 15 amino acids long. Trimming left V 4 bases short and J 2 bases short, with 12 bases between. The CDR3 coding sequence is TGCGCCAGCAGCCTCTCGGGGCAGGGCAATCAGCCCCAGCATTTT. It encodes CASSLSGQGNQPQHF.

The chain uses TRBV4-1 and TRBJ1-5; D call uncertain. The V end was cut by 0 bases, the J end by 5 bases, with 8 bases between. The CDR3 runs to 14 residues. In germline, CDR1 is MGHRA, CDR2 YSYEKL. Written as DNA, the CDR3 is TGCGCCAGCAGCCAAGACGGTGGGTATCAGCCCCAGCATTTT. This sequence encodes CASSQDGGYQPQHF.

V gene TRBV7-2 combines with J gene TRBJ1-3, with D perhaps matching TRBD1 (6 bases). Between the trimmed V and J ends, which lost 5 bases and 0 bases, there was a span of 14 bases. CDR1 and CDR2 from the germline V gene are SGHTA and FQGNSA. The CDR3 has 16 amino acids. The CDR3 loop is CASSRPRGGSGNTIYF. The CDR3 nucleotides read TGTGCCAGCAGCCGCCCCCGAGGGGGCTCTGGAAACACCATATATTTT.

V gene TRBV3-1 combines with J gene TRBJ2-7; D possibly corresponds to TRBD1 (6 bases). Trimming removed 4 bases at V and 0 bases at J, with 10 bases between. Germline CDR1 and CDR2: LGHDT and YNNKEL (reference sequence). There are 14 residues in the CDR3. For the CDR3, the DNA is TGTGCCAGCAGCCTCCGGACAGCCTCCTACGAGCAGTACTTC. Translation: CASSLRTASYEQYF.

The chain has TRBV5-1 and TRBJ1-1; D not certain. Germline V lookup: CDR1 SGHRS, CDR2 YFSETQ. Trimming took off 0 bases at V and 5 bases at J, with 11 bases between the two ends. The CDR3 sequence is 14 residues long. CDR3 region: CASSLGGGKTEAFF. The CDR3 DNA sequence: TGCGCCAGCAGCTTGGGCGGAGGGAAGACTGAAGCTTTCTTT.

This clonotype was seen only once. Its ends do not fully match the called genes, so a read error is possible. V usage is TRBV7-8 and J usage is TRBJ2-3; 9 nucleotides line up with TRBD2. This CDR3 comprises 13 residues. Germline CDR1 and CDR2: SGHVS and FQNEAQ. The CDR3 reads CASSVAGADTQYF. The CDR3 DNA follows: TGTGCCAGCAGCGTAGCGGGGGCTGATACGCAGTATTTT.